These 11 T cell receptor beta chains came from one sample sequenced in a study of blood T cell repertoires in COVID-19. Clones were sequenced by immunoSEQ multiplex PCR, and TCRdb holds only the in-frame ones, with some missing. Here the sample spans about 300,000 clones, 75% to 90% being singletons. The specimen was peripheral blood. The receptor source for this set is a woman between 50 and 59 years old with COVID-19, enrolled during active disease.

This clone was observed a single time. The chain is built from TRBV9 and TRBJ2-5; 8 bases match TRBD2. Per germline, CDR1 SGDLS and CDR2 YYNGEE. The CDR3 consists of 15 residues. V dropped 1 base and J dropped 3; count of bases not matched to a gene: 5. CDR3 sequence (DNA): TGTGCCAGCAGCGTAAGTCTAGCGGGTAAAGAGACCCAGTACTTC. As protein: CASSVSLAGKETQYF.

The chain employs TRBV6-5 and TRBJ2-7; D unclear. The CDR3 length is 16 residues. V lost 0 bases, J lost 3 bases, and 15 bases lay in between. CDR1 is MNHEY and CDR2 is SVGAGI in the germline V gene. CDR3 in DNA: TGTGCCAGCAGTTACTCGATGTCTAGATTAGTCTACGAGCAGTACTTC. This codes for CASSYSMSRLVYEQYF.

This clone showed up just a few times. The chain uses TRBV4-1 and TRBJ2-1; TRBD2 is a possible D gene (6 bases). CDR1 is MGHRA and CDR2 is YSYEKL in the germline V gene. Between the trimmed V and J ends, which lost 1 base and 4 bases, there was a span of 14 bases. The CDR3 sequence is 16 residues long. CDR3 DNA: TGCGCCAGCAGCCAAGTAGCTAGCGCCCGGTACAATGAGCAGTTCTTC. Its translation is CASSQVASARYNEQFF.

This clone came up once. This chain joins TRBV6-1 and TRBJ1-5; TRBD1 might be the D (5 bases). The CDR3 is 16 residues long. The V end was cut by 2 bases, the J end by 1 base, with 12 bases between. CDR1 is MNHNS and CDR2 is SASEGT in the germline V gene. Here the CDR3 DNA reads TGTGCCAGCAGTGAATCAGGGTATGGGAGCAATCAGCCCCAGCATTTT. Protein product: CASSESGYGSNQPQHF.

The J gene is TRBJ2-1, the V gene TRBV11-2; possible D gene TRBD1, 9 bases. The CDR3 is 13 residues long. Trimming left V 1 base short and J 12 bases short, with 13 bases between. Germline CDR1 and CDR2: SGHAT and FQNNGV. The CDR3 loop is CASSLVAGQGQFF. CDR3 sequence (DNA): TGTGCCAGCAGCTTAGTAGCGGGACAGGGGCAGTTCTTC.

The V call is TRBV5-1, the J call TRBJ2-1, with D possibly TRBD2 on 5 matching bases. With 0 bases removed from V and 9 bases from J, the gap between germline ends came to 13 bases. The CDR3 runs 14 residues. Germline values: CDR1 SGHRS, CDR2 YFSETQ. The DNA of the CDR3 is TGCGCCAGCAGCTTGGGGATCTTGGCGGGTGAGCAGTTCTTC. Translating gives CASSLGILAGEQFF.

CDR3 sequence reads: CASSYGRPSSYEQYF. DNA for the CDR3: TGTGCCAGCAGTTATGGGAGGCCGAGCTCCTACGAGCAGTACTTC. The gene calls are TRBV6-5 and TRBJ2-7, with D possibly matching TRBD2 (6 bases). V lost 3 bases and J 0 bases, leaving 12 bases between the germline ends. CDR1 and CDR2 (germline): MNHEY, SVGAGI. CDR3 length equals 15 residues.

The rearrangement links TRBV14 to TRBJ2-7; D perhaps matches TRBD1 (5 bases). Per the germline V gene, CDR1 is SGHDN and CDR2 is FVKESK. The CDR3 length is 13 residues. The V end lost 1 base, the J end lost 3 bases, and 7 bases lay between the germline ends. Written as DNA, the CDR3 is TGTGCCAGCAGCCAAGGGACATTCTACGAGCAGTACTTC. Protein sequence: CASSQGTFYEQYF.

CDR3 sequence: CASSGGTGSNYGYTF. In nucleotides, the CDR3 is TGCGCCAGCAGCGGCGGGACGGGATCTAACTATGGCTACACCTTC. The rearrangement uses TRBV4-1 and TRBJ1-2, with D possibly being TRBD1 (5 bases). V gave up 5 bases and J gave up 0 bases, with 13 bases separating them. CDR3 length: 15 amino acids. Germline CDR1 reads MGHRA; CDR2 reads YSYEKL.

This clone has just one count. V and J are TRBV6-5 and TRBJ1-6; no definite D call. CDR1 is MNHEY, CDR2 SVGAGI, per germline. The CDR3 totals 14 residues. Trimming pared 5 bases from V and 5 bases from J, leaving 10 bases between. This CDR3 reads CASSRTYDNSPLHF. Written as DNA, the CDR3 is TGTGCCAGCAGTCGGACTTACGATAATTCACCCCTCCACTTT.

V and J are TRBV5-1 and TRBJ1-2; D ambiguous. The CDR3 contains 11 residues. Germline lookup yields CDR1 SGHRS and CDR2 YFSETQ. V was pared by 0 bases and J by 10 bases, with 7 bases between. CDR3 sequence: CASSLVRVYTF. The CDR3 DNA reads as TGCGCCAGCAGCTTGGTTCGGGTCTACACCTTC.